This record covers a single T cell receptor (beta chain). The antigen remains unidentified. The data originate from a study of Ad26.COV2.S vaccination and SARS-CoV-2 variants. Clones were sequenced by immunoSEQ multiplex PCR, and TCRdb holds only the in-frame ones, with some missing. The sample holds about half a million clones, 89% seen once. Overall study findings and caveats: TCR breadth and depth analyses may have underestimated total T cell responses. Comparability of non-spike TCR breadth was observed across vaccine and placebo recipients.

Trimming removed 3 bases from V and 9 bases from J; junction bases left unmatched: 11. CDR3 length: 15 amino acids. CDR1 MDHEN and CDR2 SYDVKM come from the germline V gene. The treatment denotes: roughly 20 received Ad26.COV2.S at low or high dose, single or two shots; roughly five received placebo; per-sample allocation not given. On day 63 after the first injection, vaccine and placebo recipients gave samples. Boston provided a donor who was an adult aged 18-55 years. Spike of the Wuhan-strain SARS-CoV-2 was expressed by an Ad26 vector, which formed the vaccine. This TCR was sampled from a person aged 18 to 59 who received the Ad26.COV2.S COVID-19 vaccine or a placebo. The specimen was peripheral blood, collected in a trial of Ad26.COV2.S vaccine versus placebo. The genes are TRBV28 and TRBJ1-3; 7 bases are shared with TRBD1. CDR3 sequence reads: CASSLLGQAQATIYF. In nucleotides, the CDR3 is TGTGCCAGCAGTTTGCTCGGACAGGCCCAAGCCACCATATATTTT.